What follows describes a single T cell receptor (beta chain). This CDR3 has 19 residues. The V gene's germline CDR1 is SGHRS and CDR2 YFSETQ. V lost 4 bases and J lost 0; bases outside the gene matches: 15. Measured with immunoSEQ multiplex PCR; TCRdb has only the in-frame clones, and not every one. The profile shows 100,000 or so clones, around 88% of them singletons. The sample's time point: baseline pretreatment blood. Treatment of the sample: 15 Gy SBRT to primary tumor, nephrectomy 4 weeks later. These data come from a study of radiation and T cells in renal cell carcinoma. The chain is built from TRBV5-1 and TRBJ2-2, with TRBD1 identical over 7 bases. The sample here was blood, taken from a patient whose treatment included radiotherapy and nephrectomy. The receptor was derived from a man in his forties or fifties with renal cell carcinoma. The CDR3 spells CASSADRDGARANTGELFF. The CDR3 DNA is TGCGCCAGCAGCGCAGACAGGGATGGAGCGCGCGCGAACACCGGGGAGCTGTTTTTT.